The 9 T cell receptor beta chains reported below all come from one sample, sequenced in a study of immune evolution from preneoplasia to lung adenocarcinoma. Clones were sequenced by immunoSEQ multiplex PCR, and TCRdb holds only the in-frame ones, with some missing. The repertoire holds roughly 10,000 clones, with around nine tenths as singletons. Sample: FFPE invasive lung adenocarcinoma tissue. Receptors originate from a person aged 65 to 85 with invasive lung adenocarcinoma. Some clones in this sample may be carry-over from other donors' samples.

The V gene is TRBV27, the J gene TRBJ2-2; D gene unclear. CDR1 and CDR2 (germline): MNHEY, SMNVEV (reference sequence). Trimming cost V 6 bases and J 10 bases, with 12 bases left between them. This CDR3 has 12 residues. The CDR3 coding sequence is TGTGCCAGCAGCGCCCGGCATGAGGAGCTGTTTTTT. Encoded protein: CASSARHEELFF.

This clone came up a few times. The genes are TRBV29-1 and TRBJ1-1, with D unresolved. The CDR3 consists of 11 residues. The germline CDR1 and CDR2 sequences are SQVTM and ANQGSEA. V lost 8 bases, J lost 1 base, and 8 bases lay in between. CDR3 loop: CSTESNTEAFF. CDR3 bases: TGCAGCACGGAGTCGAACACTGAAGCTTTCTTT.

The V and J genes are TRBV30 and TRBJ2-7, with D perhaps matching TRBD1 (9 bases). The CDR3 length is 17 residues. V lost 5 bases to trimming and J lost 9 bases, with 32 bases between them. Germline CDR1 and CDR2: GTSNPN and SVGIG (reference sequence). CDR3 bases: TGTGCCTGGTCGGGACAGGGTCTAAGCGGGAGTTATCTGGGGCAGTACTTC. It encodes CAWSGQGLSGSYLGQYF.

This chain uses TRBV6-1 with TRBJ1-1; D gene ambiguous. Germline V gives CDR1 MNHNS, CDR2 SASEGT. Trimming took off 0 bases at V and 8 bases at J, with 19 bases between the two ends. The CDR3 totals 16 residues. The CDR3: CASSEAGSDLRIEAFF. CDR3 in DNA: TGTGCCAGCAGTGAAGCGGGCTCGGACCTTCGAATCGAAGCTTTCTTT.

V gene TRBV20-1 combines with J gene TRBJ2-1; tentatively, D is TRBD1 (5 bases). Germline V gives CDR1 DFQATT, CDR2 SNEGSKA (reference sequence). The CDR3 runs to 11 residues. V gave up 3 bases and J gave up 8 bases, with 8 bases separating them. The CDR3 nucleotides are TGCAGTGCTAGCAGGGCGCATGAGCAGTTCTTC. Its translation: CSASRAHEQFF.

V usage is TRBV4-1 and J usage is TRBJ1-5, with TRBD1 matching over 9 bases. Germline V lookup: CDR1 MGHRA, CDR2 YSYEKL. V lost 4 bases and J lost 8; bases outside the gene matches: 15. This CDR3 region has 17 residues. The CDR3 here is CASSPTGGQGLFEPQHF. The CDR3 DNA is TGCGCCAGCAGCCCCACCGGCGGACAGGGGCTTTTCGAGCCCCAGCATTTT.

The rearrangement joins TRBV7-9 to TRBJ1-1; 7 bases agree with TRBD1. The ends lost 5 bases at V and 1 base at J; junction bases unmatched: 13. The CDR3 totals 17 residues. The germline V gene encodes CDR1 SEHNR and CDR2 FQNEAQ (reference sequence). The CDR3 sequence is CASSPFWQGDRNTEAFF. The CDR3 DNA follows: TGTGCCAGCAGCCCATTTTGGCAGGGGGATAGGAACACTGAAGCTTTCTTT.

The chain couples TRBV5-4 to TRBJ1-4, with D possibly being TRBD1 (5 bases). Germline loops: CDR1 SGHNT, CDR2 YYREEE (reference sequence). V was clipped by 1 base and J by 7 bases, with 14 bases between them. This CDR3 has 15 residues. The CDR3 loop reads CASSLYGGAREKLFF. The CDR3 DNA reads TGTGCCAGCAGCTTGTATGGAGGGGCGCGTGAAAAACTGTTTTTT.

CDR3 loop: CASNTYAASYEQYF. The CDR3, as DNA: TGTGCCAGCAACACCTACGCAGCTTCCTACGAGCAGTACTTC. The chain joins TRBV11-2 to TRBJ2-7; D is unclear. Trimming stripped 7 bases from V and 1 base from J, with 14 bases between. This CDR3 has 14 amino acids. Germline lookup yields CDR1 SGHAT and CDR2 FQNNGV.